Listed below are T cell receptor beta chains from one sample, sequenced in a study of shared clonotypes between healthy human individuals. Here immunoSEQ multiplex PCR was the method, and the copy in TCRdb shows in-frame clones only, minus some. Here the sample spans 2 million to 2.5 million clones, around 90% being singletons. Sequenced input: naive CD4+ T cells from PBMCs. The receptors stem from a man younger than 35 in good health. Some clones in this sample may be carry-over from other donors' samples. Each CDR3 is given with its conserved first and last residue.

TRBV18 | CASSPQPNTEAFF
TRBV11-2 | CASTQGYSPLHF
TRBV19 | CASSLTGGGQPQHF
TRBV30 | CAWSVGLAGATQYF
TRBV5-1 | CASSLGITYNEQFF
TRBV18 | CASSPTSGKSDTQYF
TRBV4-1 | CASSQPGQGINQPQHF
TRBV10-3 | CAISESRKGGYGYTF
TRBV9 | CASSAVGGRIDEQFF
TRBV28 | CASTVEGQVGEKLFF
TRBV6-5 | CASSYETGGLNEQFF
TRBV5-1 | CASRQFPLAISTDTQYF
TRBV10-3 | CATQLAGAYNEQFF
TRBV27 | CASSLRPPPVAHEQYF
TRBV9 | CASSVGLSAIYGYTF
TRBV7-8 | CASSVRDLRDTIYF
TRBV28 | CASRSPYNEQFF
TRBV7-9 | CASSSGGAGYGYTF
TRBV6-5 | CASRPGGVTSEQYF
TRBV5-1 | CASSLQGGDTEAFF
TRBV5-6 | CASSLGGLGTDTQYF
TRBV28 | CASREGRTSYEQYF
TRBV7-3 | CASSLIPTGQGSGNTIYF
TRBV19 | CASSIDRVGSNQPQHF
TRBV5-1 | CASSPQGAGPYNEQFF
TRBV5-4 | CASSLGPSRVEDTQYF
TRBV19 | CASSPIPGARHGYTF
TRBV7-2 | CASSLLGTGELFF
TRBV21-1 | CASSKRLAGGKETQYF
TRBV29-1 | CSGLRTDEQFF
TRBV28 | CASSWTGPGWELFF
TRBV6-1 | CARGTRSYEQYF
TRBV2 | CASSDRPQGRYEKLFF
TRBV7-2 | CASRGGRGTEAFF
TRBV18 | CASSAGQILAYEQYF
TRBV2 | CASTSGGAKNIQYF
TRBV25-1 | CASSEFPYEQYF
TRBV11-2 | CASSLNRDRYTF
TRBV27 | CASSLFPEKAWTDTQYF
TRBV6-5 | CASRNKQGYEAFF
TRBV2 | CASRKGGGQPQHF
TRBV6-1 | CASSQTGNTIYF
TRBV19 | CASSIDLFRGGVNYGYTF